The 17 T cell receptor beta chains given below trace back to one sample, sequenced in a study of shared clonotypes between healthy human individuals (TCRdb year 2020). Libraries came from the immunoSEQ multiplex PCR assay. The clones in this table, taken by TCRdb from immuneACCESS, are in-frame only. Not every clone is retained; where verified, under half of the shortfall comes from an unresolved V gene, and the cause of the rest is unknown. Here the sample has 730,000 or so clones; roughly 78% occur a single time. 1.8% of the sample is held by the ten biggest clonotypes. Sequencing was done on a sample of memory CD4+ T cells sorted from blood. The intended sense of this specimen's cell subset or site label: CD45RA-negative fraction. The receptors were sampled from a woman in her twenties or thirties in good health.

The CDR3, as DNA: TGTGCCAGTAGTATTCATCCCCCGGGACTAGCGGGAGGAAGATCCTACAATGAGCAGTTCTTC. Translating it yields CASSIHPPGLAGGRSYNEQFF. V gene TRBV19 combines with J gene TRBJ2-1, with 15 bases fitting TRBD2. V was clipped by 3 bases and J by 1 base; unmatched bases: 13. Germline CDR1 and CDR2: LNHDA and SQIVND (reference sequence). This CDR3 region has 21 residues. Looking up the rest from reference TRBV19 and TRBJ2-1 gives the full variable domain: DGGITQSPKYLFRKEGQNVTLSCEQNLNHDAMYWYRQDPGQGLRLIYYSQIVNDFQKGDIAEGYSVSREKKESFPLTVTSAQKNPTAFYLCASSIHPPGLAGGRSYNEQFFGPGTRLTVL.

The chain combines TRBV5-1 with TRBJ2-7; 8 bases match TRBD1. Germline CDR1 is SGHRS and CDR2 is YFSETQ. The CDR3 spans 14 residues. The V segment lost 4 bases and the J segment 2 bases; nucleotides outside the gene matches: 5. CDR3 residues: CASSPLGQAYEQYF. CDR3 DNA sequence: TGCGCCAGCAGCCCCCTGGGACAGGCCTACGAGCAGTACTTC.

The chain has TRBV18 and TRBJ1-3; perhaps TRBD1 as D (5 bases). Germline V lookup: CDR1 KGHSH, CDR2 LQKENI. Trimming left V 4 bases short and J 0 bases short, with 13 bases between. This CDR3 contains 16 residues. The CDR3 region is CASSQQDPTSGNTIYF. Written as DNA, the CDR3 is TGTGCCAGCTCACAACAGGACCCGACCTCTGGAAACACCATATATTTT.

The chain has TRBV9 and TRBJ2-1, with D possibly being TRBD1 or TRBD2 (6 bases each). V lost 4 bases and J 6 bases, leaving 17 bases between the germline ends. This CDR3 is built from 15 residues. The germline CDR1 and CDR2 sequences are SGDLS and YYNGEE. As DNA, the CDR3 is TGTGCCAGCAGCCACAGGGAGGTACGCAGCAATGAGCAGTTCTTC. Translation: CASSHREVRSNEQFF. The entire variable domain, with the rest obtained from reference TRBV9 and TRBJ2-1, is as follows: DSGVTQTPKHLITATGQRVTLRCSPRSGDLSVYWYQQSLDQGLQFLIQYYNGEERAKGNILERFSAQQFPDLHSELNLSSLELGDSALYFCASSHREVRSNEQFFGPGTRLTVL.

V usage is TRBV7-2 and J usage is TRBJ1-2; tentative D call: TRBD1 (5 bases). With 1 base removed from V and 6 bases from J, the gap between germline ends came to 12 bases. Looked up from germline, CDR1 is SGHTA and CDR2 is FQGNSA. The CDR3 consists of 14 residues. CDR3 DNA: TGTGCCAGCAGCTTAGTTATGGGGGTCGATGGCTACACCTTC. This codes for CASSLVMGVDGYTF.

This clone was seen a few times. The chain employs TRBV5-1 and TRBJ2-1, with a tentative D call TRBD1 (7 bases). Germline loops: CDR1 SGHRS, CDR2 YFSETQ. This CDR3 comprises 13 residues. Trimming left V 4 bases short and J 15 bases short, with 20 bases between. The CDR3 sequence is CASSRRQGSEGFF. The CDR3 nucleotides read TGCGCCAGCAGCCGACGACAGGGTTCGGAGGGGTTCTTC.

As concerns this clone: Additional DNA sequences in this sample encode the identical CDR3. The V call is TRBV5-1, the J call TRBJ2-1, with D perhaps TRBD2 (6 bases). This CDR3 is built from 15 residues. V lost 0 bases and J lost 0, with 7 bases in between. The V gene's germline CDR1 is SGHRS and CDR2 YFSETQ. CDR3 loop: CASSLAGDSYNEQFF. The CDR3 DNA sequence: TGCGCCAGCAGCTTGGCGGGGGACTCCTACAATGAGCAGTTCTTC.

The V gene is TRBV29-1, the J gene TRBJ2-3; 12 bases fit TRBD2. Germline V gene sequence: CDR1 SQVTM, CDR2 ANQGSEA. The length of the CDR3 is 17 residues. Trimming cost V 5 bases and J 3 bases; bases outside gene matches: 12. CDR3 region: CSVTNLRLAGDTDTQYF. CDR3 nucleotide sequence: TGCAGCGTTACTAACCTCCGACTAGCGGGAGATACAGATACGCAGTATTTT.

The rearrangement uses TRBV5-4 and TRBJ2-3; a possible D gene is TRBD2 (5 bases). V was clipped by 0 bases and J by 1 base, with 12 bases between them. Germline values: CDR1 SGHNT, CDR2 YYREEE (reference sequence). The CDR3 runs 16 residues. The CDR3 reads CASSLEAKLGTDTQYF. The CDR3 coding sequence is TGTGCCAGCAGCTTGGAGGCGAAACTAGGCACAGATACGCAGTATTTT.

The chain employs TRBV25-1 and TRBJ2-1; a possible D gene is TRBD2 (6 bases). This CDR3 has 15 amino acids. V gave up 5 bases and J gave up 5 bases, with 16 bases separating them. Germline V gene data show CDR1 as MGHDK and CDR2 as SYGVNS. In DNA form, the CDR3 reads TGTGCCAGCAGTCCTACTAGCCTAGGTCACAATGAGCAGTTCTTC. Protein: CASSPTSLGHNEQFF. The variable domain in full, completed from reference TRBV25-1 and TRBJ2-1, reads EADIYQTPRYLVIGTGKKITLECSQTMGHDKMYWYQQDPGMELHLIHYSYGVNSTEKGDLSSESTVSRIRTEHFPLTLESARPSHTSQYLCASSPTSLGHNEQFFGPGTRLTVL.

The gene calls are TRBV30 and TRBJ1-4, with a weak D call TRBD1 (5 bases). There are 15 residues in the CDR3. CDR1 and CDR2 (germline): GTSNPN, SVGIG (reference sequence). Trimming removed 2 bases at V and 5 bases at J, with 15 bases between. CDR3 residues: CAWSFKGRENEKLFF. DNA for the CDR3: TGTGCCTGGAGTTTTAAGGGACGAGAAAATGAAAAACTGTTTTTT.

The chain recombines TRBV6-5 with TRBJ2-7, with TRBD2 as a possible D gene (5 bases). The germline V gene has CDR1 MNHEY and CDR2 SVGAGI. The CDR3 length is 15 residues. Trimming pared 5 bases from V and 5 bases from J, leaving 19 bases between. The CDR3 here is CASSPTTSYRNEQYF. CDR3 nucleotides: TGTGCCAGCAGTCCAACCACTAGTTACCGTAACGAGCAGTACTTC.

The chain links TRBV28 to TRBJ2-7; 12 bases are shared with TRBD2. The CDR3 has 16 amino acids. J lost 2 bases, V lost 5 bases, and 7 bases had no gene match. Germline CDR1 and CDR2: MDHEN and SYDVKM. CDR3 region: CASSLNLAGGPYEQYF. CDR3 coding DNA: TGTGCCAGCAGTCTGAATCTAGCGGGAGGGCCCTACGAGCAGTACTTC.

The V call is TRBV13, the J call TRBJ2-7; a weak D match, TRBD2 (6 bases). The V gene's germline CDR1 is PRHDT and CDR2 FYEKMQ (reference sequence). CDR3 length: 15 residues. V lost 3 bases and J 0 bases, leaving 12 bases between the germline ends. CDR3 region: CASSFISGSSYEQYF. The CDR3, as DNA: TGTGCCAGCAGCTTCATTAGCGGAAGCTCCTACGAGCAGTACTTC.

The chain recombines TRBV19 with TRBJ1-2; D unresolved. Germline loops: CDR1 LNHDA, CDR2 SQIVND (reference sequence). V was shortened by 0 bases and J by 4 bases, with 9 bases between the two germline ends. This CDR3 comprises 14 residues. The CDR3, as DNA: TGTGCCAGTAGTATAGATACCGGATTCTATGGCTACACCTTC. Translation: CASSIDTGFYGYTF.

The chain uses TRBV11-2 and TRBJ2-5; D is unresolved. This CDR3 region has 14 residues. The V end lost 4 bases, the J end lost 4 bases, and 13 bases lay between the germline ends. The germline V gene encodes CDR1 SGHAT and CDR2 FQNNGV. The CDR3 region has the DNA TGTGCCAGCAGCTCCGGCACCTATGGAGAGACCCAGTACTTC. Its protein is CASSSGTYGETQYF.

The V and J genes are TRBV5-1 and TRBJ1-1; weak D call: TRBD1 (6 bases). The V end was cut by 6 bases, the J end by 1 base, with 16 bases between. Germline V lookup: CDR1 SGHRS, CDR2 YFSETQ. The CDR3 runs to 15 residues. The CDR3 protein is CASNPTGWENTEAFF. CDR3 DNA: TGCGCCAGCAACCCGACAGGATGGGAGAACACTGAAGCTTTCTTT.